This TCR beta chain was recovered during a study of identical twins. Study-level points and caveats: Some out-of-frame alpha sequences were shared by twins, and these showed excess low generation probability.

CDR1 is LGHNA and CDR2 is YSLEER in the germline V gene. This CDR3 contains 15 residues. V was cut by 1 base and J by 0 bases, with 10 bases left in between. In its sample, this clonotype was seen many times. What it binds is not known. A template switching step contributed a universal primer site, while unique molecular identifiers were present in the cDNA. TCRdb reprocessed the 5' RACE reads via MiXCR and lists one record per CDR3 protein. The table lists approximately 470,000 distinct CDR3 sequences, about 14% of them singletons, with approximately 0.52% in the top ten. This sample also appeared in a second study, on yellow fever vaccine responses in identical twins.

Specimen: CD4+ T cells sorted from blood. The V and J genes are TRBV4-3 and TRBJ2-7; D ambiguous. The sequence derives from a woman between 18 and 30 years old in good health. The CDR3 DNA reads as TGCGCCAGCAGCCAAGTCCTAGGCGGCTCCTACGAGCAGTACTTC. Its protein product is CASSQVLGGSYEQYF.